The 17 T cell receptor beta chains listed next were all sequenced from one sample in a study of shared clonotypes between healthy human individuals. Some clones are missing from TCRdb's copy, which holds only in-frame ones; the method was immunoSEQ multiplex PCR. This sample yields around 1.6 million clones, of which 95% to 99% are seen a single time; about 0.45% belongs to the top ten. Sequenced material: naive CD4+ T cells sorted from blood. Subset denoted: CD45RA+ positively selected. Every receptor here comes from a man aged 30 to 39 in good health.

The chain is built from TRBV7-8 and TRBJ1-1, with 9 bases that match TRBD1. The germline CDR1 and CDR2 sequences are SGHVS and FQNEAQ. This CDR3 contains 17 residues. The ends lost 1 base at V and 7 bases at J; junction bases unmatched: 13. The CDR3 DNA follows: TGTGCCAGCAGCTTAGTCTCTCTGAACAGGGGGCTTGGTGAAGCTTTCTTT. Amino acids: CASSLVSLNRGLGEAFF.

This clone was observed a single time. This chain joins TRBV11-3 and TRBJ2-1, with 15 bases aligning to TRBD2. The trim removed 5 bases at V and 4 bases at J, leaving 6 bases unmatched. CDR3 length equals 17 residues. Germline assignment: CDR1 SGHNT and CDR2 YENEEA. CDR3 sequence: CASSLSGLAGGYNEQFF. The CDR3 nucleotides are TGTGCCAGCAGCCTTTCCGGACTAGCGGGAGGGTACAATGAGCAGTTCTTC.

The chain combines TRBV5-6 with TRBJ2-1; 13 nucleotides line up with TRBD2. J lost 2 bases, V lost 5 bases, and 10 bases had no gene match. Germline loops: CDR1 SGHDT, CDR2 YYEEEE. This CDR3 has 18 residues. The CDR3 region is CASRIVLAGGTTYNEQFF. In nucleotides, the CDR3 is TGTGCCAGCAGGATAGTACTAGCGGGAGGGACAACCTACAATGAGCAGTTCTTC.

The CDR3 coding sequence is TGCAGCGTTCGGAGCGCTTACAATGAGCAGTTCTTC. It is translated as CSVRSAYNEQFF. The rearrangement uses TRBV29-1 and TRBJ2-1; D gene ambiguous. The V gene's germline CDR1 is SQVTM and CDR2 ANQGSEA. V was shortened by 5 bases and J by 4 bases, with 9 bases between the two germline ends. This CDR3 is built from 12 residues.

This clone is a singleton in its sample. As DNA, the CDR3 is TGTGCCAGCTCACCATTTCTAGCGGGAACAACCTGGCGGGAGCTGTTTTTT. It is translated as CASSPFLAGTTWRELFF. This chain joins TRBV18 and TRBJ2-2, with 9 positions matching TRBD2. Germline CDR1 and CDR2: KGHSH and LQKENI. Germline trimming cut 2 bases from V and 9 bases from J; bases unmatched to any gene: 13. The CDR3 loop spans 17 amino acids.

This chain joins TRBV15 and TRBJ1-5; the D is unclear. CDR1 and CDR2 from the germline V gene are LNHNV and YYDKDF (reference sequence). The ends were cut back, 0 bases at V and 4 bases at J, with 10 bases in the middle. The CDR3 has 15 amino acids. Written as DNA, the CDR3 is TGTGCCACCAGCAGAGATTTGTGGAAAAATCAGCCCCAGCATTTT. Residues: CATSRDLWKNQPQHF.

As regards this clone: Other DNA sequences of this sample code for an identical CDR3. V usage is TRBV15 and J usage is TRBJ2-3; D is unclear. Per the germline V gene, CDR1 is LNHNV and CDR2 is YYDKDF (reference sequence). This CDR3 contains 15 residues. V was trimmed by 1 base and J by 2 bases, leaving 10 bases between them. The CDR3 nucleotides are TGTGCCACCAGCAGAGTCGGCACTTCCACAGATACGCAGTATTTT. Protein: CATSRVGTSTDTQYF. The variable domain in full, completed from reference TRBV15 and TRBJ2-3, reads DAMVIQNPRYQVTQFGKPVTLSCSQTLNHNVMYWYQQKSSQAPKLLFHYYDKDFNNEADTPDNFQSRRPNTSFCFLDIRSPGLGDTAMYLCATSRVGTSTDTQYFGPGTRLTVL.

The genes are TRBV13 and TRBJ2-2; D might be TRBD1 or TRBD2, each matching 5 bases. Germline CDR1 PRHDT, CDR2 FYEKMQ (reference sequence). The CDR3 totals 16 residues. The V and J ends lost 3 bases and 1 base respectively, with 12 bases between them. The CDR3 reads CASSLGRWRNTGELFF. The CDR3 DNA follows: TGTGCCAGCAGCTTGGGACGTTGGAGGAACACCGGGGAGCTGTTTTTT.

The chain is built from TRBV18 and TRBJ1-5; no firm D call. The CDR3 consists of 16 residues. CDR1 and CDR2 from the germline V gene are KGHSH and LQKENI. V was clipped by 1 base and J by 3 bases, with 13 bases between them. The CDR3 here is CASSPRPSGYNQPQHF. CDR3 nucleotides: TGTGCCAGCTCACCACGGCCCTCGGGGTACAATCAGCCCCAGCATTTT.

The rearrangement joins TRBV10-3 to TRBJ2-3; 8 nucleotides align to TRBD2. Germline V gene sequence: CDR1 ENHRY, CDR2 SYGVKD. With 10 bases clipped from V and 3 bases from J, the junction kept 12 bases outside the gene matches. The CDR3 covers 15 residues. CDR3 region: CATANQREMTDTQYF. CDR3 DNA: TGTGCCACCGCGAACCAGCGGGAGATGACAGATACGCAGTATTTT.

The J gene is TRBJ2-7, the V gene TRBV6-5, with 10 bases aligning to TRBD2. The CDR3 totals 16 residues. CDR1 and CDR2 from the germline V gene are MNHEY and SVGAGI. J lost 3 bases, V lost 0 bases, and 5 bases had no gene match. The CDR3 sequence is CASSYSRLAGDYEQYF. Written as DNA, the CDR3 is TGTGCCAGCAGTTACTCGAGGCTAGCGGGAGACTACGAGCAGTACTTC.

The rearrangement joins TRBV7-2 to TRBJ2-3, with TRBD2 matching 15 bases. This CDR3 contains 16 residues. CDR1 and CDR2 (germline): SGHTA, FQGNSA. J gave up 5 bases and V 4 bases, and 4 bases lay outside the gene matches. CDR3 amino acids: CASSYPGLAGGDTQYF. The CDR3 DNA reads TGTGCCAGCAGCTACCCGGGACTAGCGGGAGGAGATACGCAGTATTTT.

For the CDR3, the DNA is TGTGCCAGCAGGGAGCAGGGGACCGGGGAGCTGTTTTTT. Protein: CASREQGTGELFF. This chain connects TRBV6-1 to TRBJ2-2; weak D call: TRBD1 (6 bases). This CDR3 spans 13 amino acids. Between the trimmed V and J ends, which lost 6 bases and 5 bases, there was a span of 10 bases. Germline V gene data show CDR1 as MNHNS and CDR2 as SASEGT.

A remark on this clone: The conserved closing phenylalanine or tryptophan is absent in this CDR3, likely reflecting a read error. It is unclear where the CDR3 begins or ends on the DNA, so no DNA is shown, and the CDR3 is as TCRdb lists it. J is TRBJ1-3 and V is TRBV7-3; the DNA was not used to check the table's D call, TRBD1. Germline CDR1 is SGHTA and CDR2 is FQGTGA. The CDR3 contains 13 residues when both ends are counted. The CDR3 region is CASWETATGKESL.

This clone came up once. The chain links TRBV10-2 to TRBJ2-1; D is uncertain. This CDR3 has 15 residues. Trimming took off 4 bases at V and 0 bases at J, with 10 bases between the two ends. From germline, CDR1 is WSHSY and CDR2 SAAADI. The CDR3 nucleotides read TGCGCCAGCAGTGTTTCGGGTAGCTCCTACAATGAGCAGTTCTTC. The encoded protein is CASSVSGSSYNEQFF.

This chain connects TRBV25-1 to TRBJ1-3; no definite D call. Germline V gene lookup returns CDR1 MGHDK and CDR2 SYGVNS. The germline V and J ends were trimmed by 0 bases and 3 bases, with 6 bases remaining between them. CDR3 length: 14 residues. This CDR3 reads CASSEYVGGNTIYF. DNA of the CDR3: TGTGCCAGCAGTGAATACGTGGGTGGAAACACCATATATTTT. The variable domain in full, with the rest retrieved from reference TRBV25-1 and TRBJ1-3, is EADIYQTPRYLVIGTGKKITLECSQTMGHDKMYWYQQDPGMELHLIHYSYGVNSTEKGDLSSESTVSRIRTEHFPLTLESARPSHTSQYLCASSEYVGGNTIYFGEGSWLTVV.

The V gene is TRBV7-9, the J gene TRBJ1-5, with D tentatively TRBD1 (6 bases). Germline V lookup: CDR1 SEHNR, CDR2 FQNEAQ (reference sequence). This CDR3 spans 15 amino acids. V shed 4 bases and J shed 6 bases, with 16 bases lying between them. In DNA form, the CDR3 reads TGTGCCAGCAGCTCATCGGTCATAGGGGGTCAGCCCCAGCATTTT. It translates to CASSSSVIGGQPQHF.